This T cell receptor (beta chain) was recovered during a study of early T cells in non-severe SARS-CoV-2 infection. At the level of the study: Unsorted whole blood bulk RNA was sequenced, with unpaired chains.

V lost 5 bases, J lost 1 base, and 8 bases stayed unmatched. The CDR3 covers 17 residues. Germline lookup yields CDR1 SEHNR and CDR2 FQNEAQ (reference sequence). Attached unique molecular identifiers marked individual cDNA molecules. TCRdb reprocessed the 5' RACE reads via MiXCR and lists one record per CDR3 protein. The sample holds about 44,000 distinct CDR3 sequences, about a quarter seen once. Notes on the study in general: Private and CD4 specificities were missed by VDJdb matching, which favored anti-spike CD8 responses.

This clonotype has a single count. Its target is not known. The origin of this receptor is an adult who was a healthcare worker with PCR-confirmed SARS-CoV-2 infection or an uninfected control (not recorded which). V usage is TRBV7-9 and J usage is TRBJ2-1, with 10 nucleotides matching TRBD2. Sequencing used whole blood, obtained at baseline. CDR3 DNA sequence: TGTGCCAGCAGCCCCGCTAGCGGGGGCGCTTCCTACAATGAGCAGTTCTTC. It translates to CASSPASGGASYNEQFF.